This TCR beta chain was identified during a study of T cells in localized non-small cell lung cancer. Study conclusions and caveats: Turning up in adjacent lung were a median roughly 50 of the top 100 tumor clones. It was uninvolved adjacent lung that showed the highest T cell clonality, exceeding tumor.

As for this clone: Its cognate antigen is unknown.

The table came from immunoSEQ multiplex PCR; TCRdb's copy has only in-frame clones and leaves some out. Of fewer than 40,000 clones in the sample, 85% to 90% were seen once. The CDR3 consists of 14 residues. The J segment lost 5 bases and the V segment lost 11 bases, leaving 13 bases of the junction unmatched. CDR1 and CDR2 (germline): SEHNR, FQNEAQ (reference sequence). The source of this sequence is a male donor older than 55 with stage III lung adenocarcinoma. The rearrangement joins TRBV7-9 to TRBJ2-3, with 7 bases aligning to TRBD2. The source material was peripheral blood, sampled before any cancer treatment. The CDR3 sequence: CALSGLAERDTQYF. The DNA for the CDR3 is TGTGCCCTCTCAGGCCTAGCGGAGCGAGATACGCAGTATTTT.